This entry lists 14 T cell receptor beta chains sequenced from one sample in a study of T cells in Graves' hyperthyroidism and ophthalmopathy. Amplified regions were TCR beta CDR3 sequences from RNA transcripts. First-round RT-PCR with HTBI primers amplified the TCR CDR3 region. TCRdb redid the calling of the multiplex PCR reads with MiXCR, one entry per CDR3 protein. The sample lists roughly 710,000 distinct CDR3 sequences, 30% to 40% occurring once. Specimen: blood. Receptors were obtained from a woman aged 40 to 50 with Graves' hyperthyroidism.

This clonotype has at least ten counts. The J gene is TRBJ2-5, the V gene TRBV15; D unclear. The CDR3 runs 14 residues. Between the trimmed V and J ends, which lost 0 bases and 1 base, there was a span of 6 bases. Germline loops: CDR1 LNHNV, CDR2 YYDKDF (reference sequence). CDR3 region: CATSRDRSQETQYF. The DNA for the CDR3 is TGTGCCACCAGCAGAGACCGCTCCCAAGAGACCCAGTACTTC.

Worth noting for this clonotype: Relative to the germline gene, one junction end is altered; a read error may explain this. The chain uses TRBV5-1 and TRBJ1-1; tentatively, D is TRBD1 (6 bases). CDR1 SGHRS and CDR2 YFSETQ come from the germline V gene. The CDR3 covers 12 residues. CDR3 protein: CASSLAGAEASF. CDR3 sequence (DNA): TGCGCCAGCAGCTTGGCAGGGGCTGAAGCTTCCTTT. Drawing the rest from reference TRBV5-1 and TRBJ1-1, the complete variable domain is KAGVTQTPRYLIKTRGQQVTLSCSPISGHRSVSWYQQTPGQGLQFLFEYFSETQRNKGNFPGRFSGRQFSNSRSEMNVSTLELGDSALYLCASSLAGAEASFGQGTRLTVV.

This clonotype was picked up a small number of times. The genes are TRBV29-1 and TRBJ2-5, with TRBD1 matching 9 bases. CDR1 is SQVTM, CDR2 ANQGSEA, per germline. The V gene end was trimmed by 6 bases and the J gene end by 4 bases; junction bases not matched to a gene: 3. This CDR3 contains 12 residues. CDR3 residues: CSVTGGAETQYF. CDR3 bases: TGCAGCGTAACAGGGGGCGCAGAGACCCAGTACTTC.

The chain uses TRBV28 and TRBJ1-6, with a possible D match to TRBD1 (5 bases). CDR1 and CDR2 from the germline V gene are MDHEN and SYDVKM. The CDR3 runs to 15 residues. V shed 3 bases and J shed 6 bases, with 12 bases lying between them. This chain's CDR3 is CASSFAQGGNSPLHF. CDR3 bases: TGTGCCAGCAGTTTTGCCCAGGGAGGTAATTCACCCCTCCACTTT.

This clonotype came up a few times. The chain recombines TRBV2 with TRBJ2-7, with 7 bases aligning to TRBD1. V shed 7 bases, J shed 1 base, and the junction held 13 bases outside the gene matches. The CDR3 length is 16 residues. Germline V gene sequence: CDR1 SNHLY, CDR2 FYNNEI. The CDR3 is CASNTNHWDSSYEQYF. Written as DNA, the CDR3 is TGTGCCAGCAATACAAACCACTGGGACAGTTCCTACGAGCAGTACTTC.

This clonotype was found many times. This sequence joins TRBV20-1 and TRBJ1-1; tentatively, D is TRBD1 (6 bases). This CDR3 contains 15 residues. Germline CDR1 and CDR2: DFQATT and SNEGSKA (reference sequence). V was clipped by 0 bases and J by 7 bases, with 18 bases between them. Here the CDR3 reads CSARDPGDAPVEAFF. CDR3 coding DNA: TGCAGTGCTAGAGATCCAGGGGACGCACCCGTTGAAGCTTTCTTT.

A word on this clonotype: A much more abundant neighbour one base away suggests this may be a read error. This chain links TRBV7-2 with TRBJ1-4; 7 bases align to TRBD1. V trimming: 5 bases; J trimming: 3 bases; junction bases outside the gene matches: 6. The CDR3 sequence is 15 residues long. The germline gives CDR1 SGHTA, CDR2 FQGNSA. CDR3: CASSPTGASNEKLFF. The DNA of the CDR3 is TGTGCCAGCAGCCCCACAGGGGCATCTAATGAAAAACTGTTTTTT.

Written as DNA, the CDR3 is TGTGCCAGCAGTTTCGGGCAGGGAAGGAGCTACACCTTC. Translated: CASSFGQGRSYTF. The gene calls are TRBV7-2 and TRBJ1-2; tentative D call: TRBD1 (5 bases). Trimming took off 6 bases at V and 9 bases at J, with 17 bases between the two ends. CDR3 length: 13 residues. Germline lookup yields CDR1 SGHTA and CDR2 FQGNSA.

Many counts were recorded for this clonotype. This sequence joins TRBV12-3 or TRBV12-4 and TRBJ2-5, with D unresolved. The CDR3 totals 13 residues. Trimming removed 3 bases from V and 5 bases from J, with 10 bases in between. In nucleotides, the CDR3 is TGTGCCAGCAGTTTGCTCAGGCGGGAGACCCAGTACTTC. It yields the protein CASSLLRRETQYF.

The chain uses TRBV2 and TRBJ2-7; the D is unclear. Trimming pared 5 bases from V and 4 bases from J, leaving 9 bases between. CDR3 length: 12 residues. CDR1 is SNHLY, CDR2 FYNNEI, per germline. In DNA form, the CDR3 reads TGTGCCAGCAGTCCCTTTCTGTACGAGCAGTACTTC. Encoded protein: CASSPFLYEQYF.

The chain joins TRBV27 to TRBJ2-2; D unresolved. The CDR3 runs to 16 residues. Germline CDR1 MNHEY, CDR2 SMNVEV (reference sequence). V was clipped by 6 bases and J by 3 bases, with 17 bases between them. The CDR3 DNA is TGTGCCAGCAGCCCACCCATTGCGCGCGACACCGGGGAGCTGTTTTTT. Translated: CASSPPIARDTGELFF.

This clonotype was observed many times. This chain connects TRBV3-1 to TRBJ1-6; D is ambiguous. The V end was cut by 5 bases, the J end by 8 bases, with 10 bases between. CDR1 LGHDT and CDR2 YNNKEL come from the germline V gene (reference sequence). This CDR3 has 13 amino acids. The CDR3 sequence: CASSVGKDSPLHF. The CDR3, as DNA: TGTGCCAGCAGCGTTGGCAAGGATTCACCCCTCCACTTT.

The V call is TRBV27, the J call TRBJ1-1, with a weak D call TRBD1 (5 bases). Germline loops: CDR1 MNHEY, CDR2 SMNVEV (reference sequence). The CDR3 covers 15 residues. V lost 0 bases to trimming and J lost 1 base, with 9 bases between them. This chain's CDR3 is CASSLSIGGNTEAFF. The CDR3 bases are TGTGCCAGCAGTTTATCGATTGGGGGGAACACTGAAGCTTTCTTT.

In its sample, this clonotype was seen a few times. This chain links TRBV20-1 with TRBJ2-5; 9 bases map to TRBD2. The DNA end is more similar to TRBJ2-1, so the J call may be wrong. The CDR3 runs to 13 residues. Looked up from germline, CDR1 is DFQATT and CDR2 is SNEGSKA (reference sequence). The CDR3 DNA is TGCAGTGCTATGGGGCTAGCGGGGAAAGAGCAGTTCTTC. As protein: CSAMGLAGKEQFF.